The 12 T cell receptor beta chains below all came from one sample that was sequenced in a study of CD8 T cells in Susac syndrome (dated by TCRdb to about 2019). The library was prepared using the immunoSEQ multiplex PCR assay. RNA was extracted using the RNeasy kit, and about 0.5 to 1 microgram was reverse transcribed with random hexamers. TCRdb passed the public sequencing reads through fastp at Q25 and MiXCR, retaining productive beta sequences. Each entry merges the rows of one CDR3 protein and shows their most common DNA and genes. Counted in this sample were around 130,000 distinct CDR3 sequences; roughly 94% of them appeared once. The top ten clones comprise roughly 0.13% of the sample. Sequencing used CD4+ T cells from PBMCs. The receptors originated from a human donor with multiple sclerosis.

J is TRBJ1-2 and V is TRBV29-1; weak D call: TRBD1 (6 bases). From germline, CDR1 is SQVTM and CDR2 ANQGSEA. V was cut by 8 bases and J by 3 bases, with 13 bases left in between. The CDR3 length is 12 residues. DNA of the CDR3: TGCAGCCTTTGGGACACGGACTATGGCTACACCTTC. This translates into CSLWDTDYGYTF. The whole variable domain, remainder taken from reference TRBV29-1 and TRBJ1-2, is SAVISQKPSRDICQRGTSLTIQCQVDSQVTMMFWYRQQPGQSLTLIATANQGSEATYESGFVIDKFPISRPNLTFSTLTVSNMSPEDSSIYLCSLWDTDYGYTFGSGTRLTVV.

This chain joins TRBV4-2 and TRBJ2-7; D assignment may be TRBD1 or TRBD2 (5 bases each). The CDR3 has 14 amino acids. V shed 1 base and J shed 2 bases, with 9 bases lying between them. The germline gives CDR1 LGHNA, CDR2 YNFKEQ. The CDR3 nucleotides are TGTGCCAGCAGCCAAGCGGGGCTACCCTACGAGCAGTACTTC. Its translation: CASSQAGLPYEQYF.

V is TRBV7-9 and J is TRBJ2-3; D gene uncertain. This CDR3 is 13 amino acids long. Germline V gives CDR1 SEHNR, CDR2 FQNEAQ (reference sequence). Trimming cost V 5 bases and J 0 bases, with 6 bases left between them. The chain's CDR3 is CASSIGSTDTQYF. In DNA form, the CDR3 reads TGTGCCAGCAGCATCGGGAGCACAGATACGCAGTATTTT.

The chain joins TRBV7-9 to TRBJ2-7; D may match TRBD1 or TRBD2 (5 bases each). Trimming stripped 1 base from V and 2 bases from J, with 18 bases between. This CDR3 comprises 17 residues. The germline V gene encodes CDR1 SEHNR and CDR2 FQNEAQ (reference sequence). CDR3 protein: CASSLEVVRGVPYEQYF. DNA of the CDR3: TGTGCCAGCAGCTTAGAGGTTGTACGAGGGGTTCCCTACGAGCAGTACTTC.

The V gene is TRBV29-1, the J gene TRBJ1-1; tentative D call: TRBD1 (6 bases). There are 14 residues in the CDR3. V lost 6 bases and J lost 0, with 14 bases in between. CDR1 and CDR2 from the germline V gene are SQVTM and ANQGSEA. The CDR3 DNA reads TGCAGCGTCTCAAAGGGGGGGATGAACACTGAAGCTTTCTTT. Translating gives CSVSKGGMNTEAFF.

The J gene is TRBJ2-1, the V gene TRBV14, with D perhaps matching TRBD2 (5 bases). Trimming took 4 bases from V and 9 from J, leaving 16 bases between them. The CDR3 sequence is 14 residues long. Per the germline V gene, CDR1 is SGHDN and CDR2 is FVKESK. The CDR3 region has the DNA TGTGCCAGCAGCCCGAGCGGTTGGGGAGCTGAGCAGTTCTTC. This encodes CASSPSGWGAEQFF.

This sequence joins TRBV18 and TRBJ1-5, with 7 bases lining up with TRBD1. Per the germline V gene, CDR1 is KGHSH and CDR2 is LQKENI. This CDR3 is 15 amino acids long. V lost 3 bases to trimming and J lost 5 bases; unmatched junction nucleotides: 7. CDR3 loop: CASSPTGVNYQPQHF. CDR3 in DNA: TGTGCCAGCTCACCCACAGGGGTTAACTATCAGCCCCAGCATTTT. The whole variable domain, filled in from reference TRBV18 and TRBJ1-5, reads NAGVMQNPRHLVRRRGQEARLRCSPMKGHSHVYWYRQLPEEGLKFMVYLQKENIIDESGMPKERFSAEFPKEGPSILRIQQVVRGDSAAYFCASSPTGVNYQPQHFGDGTRLSIL.

The V call is TRBV2, the J call TRBJ2-6; no firm D call. The CDR3 covers 15 residues. V gave up 1 base and J gave up 0 bases, with 4 bases separating them. Germline V gene sequence: CDR1 SNHLY, CDR2 FYNNEI. The CDR3 DNA reads TGTGCCAGCAGTGAAGTGTTCTCTGGGGCCAACGTCCTGACTTTC. This encodes CASSEVFSGANVLTF.

The chain recombines TRBV9 with TRBJ2-2, with D perhaps assigned TRBD1 or TRBD2 (5 bases each). The CDR3 covers 17 residues. Trimming took off 1 base at V and 5 bases at J, with 18 bases between the two ends. Germline lookup yields CDR1 SGDLS and CDR2 YYNGEE. The CDR3: CASSVSSGTLGTGELFF. CDR3 DNA sequence: TGTGCCAGCAGCGTATCCTCCGGGACCCTAGGGACCGGGGAGCTGTTTTTT.

V and J are TRBV5-1 and TRBJ1-1; perhaps TRBD1 as D (5 bases). The CDR3 length is 16 residues. CDR1 and CDR2 (germline): SGHRS, YFSETQ. Trimming took 1 base from V and 1 from J, leaving 14 bases between them. CDR3 in amino acids: CASSLIMGGKNTEAFF. The CDR3 coding sequence is TGCGCCAGCAGCTTGATCATGGGGGGGAAGAACACTGAAGCTTTCTTT.

The chain links TRBV15 to TRBJ2-3, with a possible D match to TRBD1 (6 bases). The V gene's germline CDR1 is LNHNV and CDR2 YYDKDF (reference sequence). V was shortened by 10 bases and J by 2 bases, with 16 bases between the two germline ends. The CDR3 has 14 residues. CDR3 in amino acids: CAIRGTDPTDTQYF. DNA of the CDR3: TGTGCCATCAGGGGAACGGATCCCACAGATACGCAGTATTTT.

V gene TRBV7-8 combines with J gene TRBJ1-1; 8 bases fit TRBD1. V shed 3 bases and J 6 bases; nucleotides not matched to a gene: 9. The CDR3 consists of 15 residues. Germline CDR1 and CDR2: SGHVS and FQNEAQ. CDR3 amino acids: CASSFRTGTQAEAFF. The CDR3 DNA follows: TGTGCCAGCAGCTTCCGGACAGGGACACAGGCTGAAGCTTTCTTT.